These 5 T cell receptor beta chains were all obtained from the same sample, sequenced in a study of control samples from healthy donors and cancer patients. Data came from immunoSEQ multiplex PCR; TCRdb stores just in-frame clones and leaves some out. The sample carries some 120,000 clones, about 95% recorded once. Sequencing was done on a sample of blood. These TCRs come from a man aged 25 to 40 in good health.

The rearrangement uses TRBV5-5 and TRBJ1-1; weak D call: TRBD1 (6 bases). The CDR3 is 12 amino acids. Germline CDR1 reads SGHKS; CDR2 reads YYEKEE (reference sequence). Deletions cut 2 bases from V and 4 bases from J, with 6 bases between. CDR3 in amino acids: CASSFRGTEAFF. CDR3 nucleotide sequence: TGTGCCAGCAGCTTCAGGGGCACTGAAGCTTTCTTT. The whole variable domain, remainder taken from reference TRBV5-5 and TRBJ1-1, is DAGVTQSPTHLIKTRGQQVTLRCSPISGHKSVSWYQQVLGQGPQFIFQYYEKEERGRGNFPDRFSARQFPNYSSELNVNALLLGDSALYLCASSFRGTEAFFGQGTRLTVV.

This sequence joins TRBV3-1 (or the pseudogene TRBV3-2) and TRBJ2-1, with 10 bases lining up with TRBD1. CDR3 length: 15 residues. Trimming removed 6 bases from V and 6 bases from J; junction bases left unmatched: 8. Germline V gene data show CDR1 as LGHDT and CDR2 as YNNKEL (reference sequence). The CDR3 DNA reads as TGTGCCAGCAGTCACGACAGGGGGCTGAGCAATGAGCAGTTCTTC. Translated, it gives CASSHDRGLSNEQFF.

The V gene is TRBV3-1 (or the pseudogene TRBV3-2), the J gene TRBJ2-3, with D hard to call. CDR1 and CDR2 (germline): LGHDT, YNNKEL (reference sequence). V lost 1 base, J lost 5 bases, and 4 bases lay in between. There are 12 residues in the CDR3. This CDR3 is CASSQGRDTQYF. DNA for the CDR3: TGTGCCAGCAGCCAAGGTCGAGATACGCAGTATTTT.

This chain uses TRBV5-5 with TRBJ1-1; 8 bases are shared with TRBD1. CDR1 SGHKS and CDR2 YYEKEE come from the germline V gene (reference sequence). CDR3 length: 16 amino acids. J lost 0 bases, V lost 4 bases, and 8 bases had no gene match. The CDR3 spells CASSRGQGTMNTEAFF. The DNA of the CDR3 is TGTGCCAGCAGCCGAGGACAGGGTACCATGAACACTGAAGCTTTCTTT.

The chain uses TRBV3-1 (or the pseudogene TRBV3-2) and TRBJ2-7; 8 bases fit TRBD1. J lost 5 bases, V lost 0 bases, and 15 bases had no gene match. CDR1 LGHDT and CDR2 YNNKEL come from the germline V gene (reference sequence). The CDR3 covers 18 residues. CDR3 nucleotides: TGTGCCAGCAGCCAAGAACCGACAGGGGACAACGGAGGGGACGAGCAGTACTTC. Amino acids: CASSQEPTGDNGGDEQYF.